This T cell receptor (beta chain) was identified in a study of blood T cell repertoires in COVID-19. Study summary: T cells, B-cell-depleted T cells, or PBMCs supplied cDNA or gDNA.

Per the study methods: Nucleated cell number was recorded as an estimate derived from reference gene primer amplification. Generated by immunoSEQ multiplex PCR, the TCRdb table keeps only in-frame clones and is missing some. That table gives V, J and clone size, and the DNA gave D and trimming. The data hold around 220,000 clones, with around 84% observed a single time. The CDR3 spans 12 residues. Germline CDR1 and CDR2: SNHLY and FYNNEI. After removal of 6 bases from V and 8 bases from J, the junction contained 0 bases not matched to a gene. The participants were between about 18 and 89 years old and came from 24 US areas. The study counted Cohort 3 donors as recovered given two negative PCRs, clearance, or symptom resolution.

The sequenced material came from PBMCs or T cells enriched from blood (not recorded which). The rearrangement links TRBV2 to TRBJ1-4; 10 nucleotides agree with TRBD1. The TCR comes from a woman aged 35 to 49 who had recovered from COVID-19. This chain's CDR3 is CASRGQGEKLFF. CDR3 DNA: TGTGCCAGCAGGGGACAGGGGGAAAAACTGTTTTTT.